A single T cell receptor (beta chain) is shown here with its context. Its specificity is unknown. The record originates from a study of PD-L1 blockade in urothelial cancer. Produced via immunoSEQ multiplex PCR; TCRdb's table is partial and in-frame only. The sample contains about 38,000 clones, 70% to 85% of which appear only once. Regarding the study as a whole: Patients with durable benefit had greater blood expansion of tumor-associated TCR clones 3 weeks into treatment.

Each patient supplied 1 to 8 pretreatment and on-treatment samples. The ends were cut back, 3 bases at V and 1 base at J, with 11 bases in the middle. The CDR3 loop spans 14 amino acids. Germline V CDR1 and CDR2: SGHRS, YFSETQ. The chain combines TRBV5-1 with TRBJ2-7, with D perhaps matching TRBD1 (6 bases). The sample was PBMCs, taken around atezolizumab (anti-PD-L1) treatment. The receptor's source is a man aged 55-75 years with urothelial cancer. In DNA form, the CDR3 reads TGCGCCAGCAGCTCAGGACAGTTATCCTACGAGCAGTACTTC. It codes for CASSSGQLSYEQYF.